This T cell receptor (beta chain) originates from a study of glioma-infiltrating T cells. Study-level points and caveats: Above-expected tissue-blood divergence occurred in all gliomas, most in low-grade ones. Very few CDR3 sequences were shared between tissue and blood.

The iRepertoire nested amplicon-rescue multiplex PCR amplified TCR alpha and beta CDR3s from RNA. For one-step reverse transcription and amplification, about 90-450 ng of tissue mRNA or PBMC total RNA was used. TCRdb redid the calling of the multiplex PCR reads with MiXCR, one entry per CDR3 protein. Here the sample spans approximately 120,000 distinct CDR3 sequences, 25% to 30% being singletons. The germline V gene encodes CDR1 SGHNT and CDR2 YYREEE (reference sequence). V lost 4 bases and J lost 6, with 12 bases in between. The CDR3 spans 13 residues. This clonotype was recorded at least ten times. Its antigen is as yet unknown.

The sequencing input was glioma tissue, nonneoplastic brain tissue, or PBMCs (not recorded which). V gene TRBV5-4 combines with J gene TRBJ2-3; the D gene is possibly TRBD2 (5 bases). This clonotype originated in a human donor with low-grade glioma or glioblastoma, undergoing nonglioma brain surgery, or in good health (not recorded which). The DNA of the CDR3 is TGTGCCAGCAGCCTTAGCGACTGGGATACGCAGTATTTT. Translating it yields CASSLSDWDTQYF.